This T cell receptor (beta chain) is drawn from a study of blood T cell repertoires in COVID-19 (dated by TCRdb to the early 2020s). Notes on the research overall: Collaborator samples came from the United States, Italy and Spain and covered acute and convalescent phases of COVID-19. The prospective study material was composed of cDNA or gDNA derived from T cells, B-cell-depleted T cells, or PBMCs. Deeply sampled blood TCRbeta repertoires from subjects exposed to, actively infected with, or recovered from COVID-19 were included in the dataset. The repertoires were made available in a free public database intended to serve as a resource for research on the immune response to SARS-CoV-2. Samples were obtained from the ongoing ImmuneRACE study (first 160 participants) and from some 1,300 subjects provided by 6 global collaborators. The sample metadata nearly always contained a de-identified subject ID, COVID-19 status, age in years and sex. Where HLA class I and class II types were available, the types were taken from metadata supplied by the sample provider, not from assay-based typing.

Overall study results and their limits: How much clinical and demographic metadata was included differed by source and by participant, and the metadata was provided uncurated.

Regarding this clone: Its recognized antigen is unknown. The input lacks base qualities; no much larger clone sits a single base away.

Trimmed from V: 0 bases; trimmed from J: 6 bases; junction bases lacking a gene match: 5. Measured from the cysteine to the phenylalanine, the CDR3 is 15 residues long. CDR3 DNA is the only sequence kept; it has 45 bases, read in frame from the first base. The germline V gene encodes CDR1 KGHSH and CDR2 LQKENI. In Seattle, one collaborating source enrolled patients while the infection was active and tracked those patients longitudinally over the course of disease. Whole blood was collected in K2EDTA tubes by collaborating institutions according to the institutions' own protocols. Collaborator samples were shipped for TCRbeta analysis as frozen whole blood, isolated PBMCs, or DNA extracted from either sample type. TCRbeta CDR3 regions were amplified from genomic DNA using the immunoSEQ Assay, a bias-controlled multiplex PCR. The original pipeline was this. Nucleated cell counts per sample were estimated from amplification of reference gene primers within the assay. To quantify the absolute abundance of each unique TCRbeta CDR3 rearrangement, sequence reads were collapsed and filtered. For each sample, productive Simpson clonality was calculated by taking the square root of Simpson's diversity index across productive rearrangements. The table comes from immuneACCESS by way of TCRdb, which keeps in-frame sequences with V and J called. Part of the clones is missing from these tables; in studies checked, under half for an unresolved V gene and the rest for unknown reasons. The D gene and trimming were derived from the DNA, and the V and J assignments and clone size from that table. Recorded for this sample are fewer than 300,000 clones; about nine tenths of them occurred a single time. Roughly 6.3% of the sample rests with the top ten.

The source of this sequence is a woman aged 45-65 years with COVID-19, enrolled during active disease. The rearrangement combines TRBV18 with TRBJ1-2; TRBD1 fits 9 bases in the junction. What was sequenced was peripheral blood. The DNA sequence is given as TGTGCCAGCTCACCACCAGCCGGACAGGGGAATGGCTACACCTTC. Translated, this gives CASSPPAGQGNGYTF. Here the CDR3 is joined to the reference TRBV18 and TRBJ1-2 genes, and the full variable domain is: NAGVMQNPRHLVRRRGQEARLRCSPMKGHSHVYWYRQLPEEGLKFMVYLQKENIIDESGMPKERFSAEFPKEGPSILRIQQVVRGDSAAYFCASSPPAGQGNGYTFGSGTRLTVV.